These 9 T cell receptor beta chains originate from one sample sequenced in a study of cytomegalovirus exposure and HLA in healthy donors. This PCR relied on a set of 60 Vbeta primers and 13 Jbeta primers. Method: immunoSEQ multiplex PCR; TCRdb's copy keeps in-frame clones and lacks some. Of more than 110,000 clones in the sample, roughly 10% were seen once. Sequenced: PBMCs. These receptors were collected from a middle-aged man in good health and CMV-seronegative.

Only a few counts were recorded for this clone. The same CDR3 can be traced to other DNA sequences in this sample. This chain links TRBV18 with TRBJ1-1, with 7 nucleotides matching TRBD1. The CDR3 runs 13 residues. J lost 2 bases, V lost 5 bases, and 2 bases had no gene match. Germline-derived CDR1 and CDR2 are KGHSH and LQKENI. CDR3: CASSGDRNTEAFF. Written as DNA, the CDR3 is TGTGCCAGCTCAGGGGACAGAAACACTGAAGCTTTCTTT.

J is TRBJ1-2 and V is TRBV11-2; 7 bases match TRBD1. Trimming took 4 bases from V and 2 from J; bases not matched to a gene: 4. CDR1 is SGHAT, CDR2 FQNNGV, per germline. This CDR3 has 14 amino acids. The CDR3 DNA reads as TGTGCCAGCAGCTCAACGGGACAGAACTATGGCTACACCTTC. Translating gives CASSSTGQNYGYTF.

This clone appeared a few times. The same CDR3 can be traced to other DNA sequences in this sample. The rearrangement uses TRBV5-1 and TRBJ2-5, with unresolved D. Trimming pared 2 bases from V and 2 bases from J, leaving 10 bases between. Germline V gene lookup returns CDR1 SGHRS and CDR2 YFSETQ. The CDR3 consists of 14 residues. CDR3 bases: TGCGCCAGCAGCTTTGGTACAGTGCAAGAGACCCAGTACTTC. Residues: CASSFGTVQETQYF.

This clone appeared a few times. The chain uses TRBV10-3 and TRBJ1-1; tentatively, D is TRBD1 (6 bases). Germline V gene lookup returns CDR1 ENHRY and CDR2 SYGVKD. Trimming removed 4 bases from V and 6 bases from J, with 18 bases in between. The CDR3 totals 15 residues. The CDR3 protein is CAISGSDRFGAEAFF. The CDR3 coding sequence is TGTGCCATCAGTGGGTCTGACAGGTTTGGGGCTGAAGCTTTCTTT.

The V gene is TRBV30, the J gene TRBJ1-4; the D is unclear. With 7 bases removed from V and 6 bases from J, the gap between germline ends came to 15 bases. The germline gives CDR1 GTSNPN, CDR2 SVGIG (reference sequence). The CDR3 covers 13 residues. CDR3 amino acids: CALGRYGDEKLFF. The CDR3, as DNA: TGTGCCTTGGGGAGGTACGGGGATGAAAAACTGTTTTTT.

This rearrangement joins TRBV29-1 to TRBJ2-5; TRBD1 agrees at 9 bases. Per the germline V gene, CDR1 is SQVTM and CDR2 is ANQGSEA. Trimming cost V 8 bases and J 4 bases; bases outside gene matches: 8. CDR3 length equals 13 residues. The CDR3 sequence: CSLKGQGGETQYF. CDR3 sequence (DNA): TGCAGCTTAAAGGGACAGGGCGGAGAGACCCAGTACTTC.

The chain uses TRBV19 and TRBJ2-5, with D tentatively TRBD1 (6 bases). V lost 1 base and J 5 bases, leaving 11 bases between the germline ends. Germline values: CDR1 LNHDA, CDR2 SQIVND (reference sequence). The CDR3 consists of 14 residues. The CDR3 DNA is TGTGCCAGTAGTATAGTGACAGGCTCGGAGACCCAGTACTTC. This gives the protein CASSIVTGSETQYF.

This clone has more than one count but fewer than ten. This chain joins TRBV28 and TRBJ1-1; a possible D gene is TRBD1 (5 bases). V dropped 6 bases and J dropped 1 base, with 9 bases sitting between them. Per germline, CDR1 MDHEN and CDR2 SYDVKM. This CDR3 comprises 13 residues. CDR3 residues: CASSPQGNTEAFF. In nucleotides, the CDR3 is TGTGCCAGCAGCCCCCAGGGGAACACTGAAGCTTTCTTT.

This chain connects TRBV9 to TRBJ2-3; 8 nucleotides agree with TRBD2. V shed 0 bases, J shed 1 base, and the junction held 4 bases outside the gene matches. CDR3 length: 16 residues. Germline V gene lookup returns CDR1 SGDLS and CDR2 YYNGEE. The CDR3 here is CASSVVGGAGTDTQYF. The CDR3 DNA sequence: TGTGCCAGCAGCGTAGTCGGGGGGGCCGGCACAGATACGCAGTATTTT.